This TCR beta chain was sequenced during a study of CD8 T cells in ankylosing spondylitis. Regarding the study as a whole: Reactive arthritis synovial fluid and blood were previously reported to contain some motif variants. According to the report, clones linked to the disease were significantly enriched in matched synovial fluid samples taken from ankylosing spondylitis patients. Seven to nine highly homologous variants made up a TCR beta motif, and this motif appeared characteristic of ankylosing spondylitis blood.

Worth noting for this clonotype: The antigen is undetermined.

Libraries of TCR beta came from quantitative 5'-RACE with molecular barcodes. TCRdb reprocessed the 5' RACE reads via MiXCR and lists one record per CDR3 protein. The table has about 440,000 distinct CDR3 sequences, about 15% seen once. This CDR3 is 15 amino acids long. Germline lookup yields CDR1 KGHSH and CDR2 LQKENI. Trimming removed 2 bases from V and 3 bases from J; junction bases left unmatched: 7. The TCR sequence derives from a male donor with ankylosing spondylitis. What was sequenced was blood, either unsorted or a sorted T cell fraction (not recorded which). This chain connects TRBV18 to TRBJ2-7, with TRBD1 identical over 7 bases. CDR3 sequence reads: CASSPYRGSGYEQYF. DNA of the CDR3: TGTGCCAGCTCACCATACAGGGGTTCGGGCTACGAGCAGTACTTC.